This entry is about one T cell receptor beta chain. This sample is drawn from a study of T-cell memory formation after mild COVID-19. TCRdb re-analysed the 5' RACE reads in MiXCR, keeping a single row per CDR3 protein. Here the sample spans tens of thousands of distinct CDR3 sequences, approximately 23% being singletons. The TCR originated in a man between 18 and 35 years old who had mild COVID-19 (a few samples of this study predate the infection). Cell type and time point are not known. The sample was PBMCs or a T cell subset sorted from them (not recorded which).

The CDR3 bases are TGCGCCAGCAGCCACAAGGGCCTAATGTTCTTC. Amino acid sequence: CASSHKGLMFF. The chain carries TRBV4-3 and TRBJ2-1; D unresolved. Germline V gene sequence: CDR1 LGHNA, CDR2 YSLEER. Deletions cut 3 bases from V and 15 bases from J, with 12 bases between. The CDR3 contains 11 residues.